What follows describes a single T cell receptor beta chain. Its antigen is still unknown. This sample is part of a study of radiotherapy plus CTLA-4 blockade in lung cancer. At the level of the study: Among patients, over 15% showed objective responses, and approximately 31% had disease control. Overall study findings and caveats: Once radiotherapy plus ipilimumab had been given, TCR clones derived from tumor expanded in blood. The best prediction of response reportedly came from early blood T cell clone dynamics, with interferon-beta.

TCRdb's table, derived via immunoSEQ multiplex PCR, lists solely in-frame clones and lacks some. The sample has more than 25,000 clones; roughly three quarters are singletons. Receiving focal radiation plus CTLA-4 blockade with ipilimumab were patients who had chemo-refractory metastatic non-small-cell lung cancer. Trimming removed 6 bases from V and 5 bases from J; junction bases left unmatched: 7. This CDR3 has 15 amino acids. CDR1 and CDR2 (germline): SNHLY, FYNNEI. The sequencing here drew on peripheral blood, taken from a patient treated with radiotherapy plus ipilimumab. The sequence derives from a human donor with non-small cell lung cancer that progressed on radiotherapy plus ipilimumab. The rearrangement links TRBV2 to TRBJ1-4; 9 bases line up with TRBD1. The CDR3 spells CASSTTGGRNEKLFF. CDR3 coding DNA: TGTGCCAGCAGCACCACAGGGGGCCGAAATGAAAAACTGTTTTTT. The entire variable domain, with the rest obtained from reference TRBV2 and TRBJ1-4, is as follows: EPEVTQTPSHQVTQMGQEVILRCVPISNHLYFYWYRQILGQKVEFLVSFYNNEISEKSEIFDDQFSVERPDGSNFTLKIRSTKLEDSAMYFCASSTTGGRNEKLFFGSGTQLSVL.